A selection of T cell receptor beta chains follows, all from one sample in a study of blood T cell repertoires in COVID-19. Sequenced by immunoSEQ multiplex PCR; TCRdb stores in-frame clones only, minus some. The sample records under 450,000 clones, roughly 90% being singletons. Sample: peripheral blood. The receptors shown here come from a woman between 55 and 75 years old with COVID-19, enrolled during active disease. CDR3s include the opening cysteine and the closing phenylalanine or tryptophan. The D gene is left open where the match is weak. Rows may omit the clone size; those that give it use once, few, many or a size class.

v_call,clone_size,d_call,j_call,cdr3_nt,cdr3_aa
TRBV28,NA,NA,TRBJ2-7,TGTGCCGCAGCGGGCGAATTTTCCTACGAGCAGTACTTC,CAAAGEFSYEQYF
TRBV7-6,NA,NA,TRBJ2-5,TGTGCCAGCAGCGAAACGGTCGGGGAGACCCAGTACTTC,CASSETVGETQYF
TRBV9,NA,NA,TRBJ2-7,TGTGCCAGCAGCGTAGGAACGACGGGCGAGCAGTACTTC,CASSVGTTGEQYF
TRBV9,NA,NA,TRBJ2-1,TGTGCCAGCAGCGTAGCAGTCTATGAGCAGTTCTTC,CASSVAVYEQFF
TRBV4-1,NA,NA,TRBJ2-7,TGCGCCAGCAGCCAGGGGACAATAGGGTACTTC,CASSQGTIGYF
TRBV11-3,once,NA,TRBJ2-2,TGTGCCAGCAGCTCGACATATAACACCGGGGAGCTGTTTTTT,CASSSTYNTGELFF
TRBV3-1/TRBV3-2,NA,NA,TRBJ1-2,TGTGCCAGCAGCCAAGCCGGGGTAAGTGGCTACACCTTC,CASSQAGVSGYTF
TRBV6-5,NA,NA,TRBJ1-5,TGTGCCAGCAGTTACTCGCGGAGTCGGTCTCAGCCCCAGCATTTT,CASSYSRSRSQPQHF
TRBV19,NA,NA,TRBJ2-6,TGTGCCAGTAGTATGGTGAAGGGGGCGGGGGGGGCCAACGTCCTGACTTTC,CASSMVKGAGGANVLTF
TRBV20-1,once,NA,TRBJ2-7,TGCAGTGCTAGTTCTCGGAGATACGAGCAGTACTTC,CSASSRRYEQYF
TRBV9,NA,TRBD2,TRBJ2-7,TGTGCCAGCAGCGCTGGACTAGCGGGAGACTACGAGCAGTACTTC,CASSAGLAGDYEQYF
TRBV6-5,NA,TRBD2,TRBJ2-3,TGTGCCAGCGGACTAGCGCCGAGCACAGATACGCAGTATTTT,CASGLAPSTDTQYF
TRBV3-1/TRBV3-2,NA,NA,TRBJ1-1,TGTGCCAGCAGCCAAGATTTTGAGGGGCGGGGAGCTTTCTTT,CASSQDFEGRGAFF
TRBV3-1/TRBV3-2,NA,NA,TRBJ2-7,TGTGCCAGCAGCCAAGGCAGTGAGCAGTACTTC,CASSQGSEQYF
TRBV5-4,NA,TRBD2,TRBJ2-7,TGTGCCAGCAGCTTGATGGCGGGGGGGAGCTACGAGCAGTACTTC,CASSLMAGGSYEQYF
TRBV7-2,NA,TRBD1,TRBJ2-5,TGTGCCAGCAGCTCTAACAGGGGGCGTGAGACCCAGTACTTC,CASSSNRGRETQYF
TRBV9,NA,TRBD1,TRBJ2-7,TGTGCCAGCAGCCCTCGACAGGGGGCGTCCTACGAGCAGTACTTC,CASSPRQGASYEQYF
TRBV20-1,NA,NA,TRBJ1-4,TGCAGTGCTAGTACGGCAGACAAAGGGGGTGAAAAACTGTTTTTT,CSASTADKGGEKLFF
TRBV19,NA,NA,TRBJ1-1,TGTGCCAGTAGTAGGGCAGTGAACACTGAAGCTTTCTTT,CASSRAVNTEAFF